This passage covers 8 T cell receptor beta chains from one sample sequenced in a study of blood T cell repertoires in COVID-19. Repertoires were generated with immunoSEQ multiplex PCR, while TCRdb's copy carries only in-frame clones and drops some. Among roughly 130,000 clones listed, around 90% were seen once. The source material was peripheral blood. These receptors were obtained from a man aged 50-60 years with active COVID-19.

The chain links TRBV6-1 to TRBJ2-2; D gene uncertain. The V gene's germline CDR1 is MNHNS and CDR2 SASEGT. The CDR3 runs 13 residues. V lost 6 bases and J lost 4, with 9 bases in between. Written as DNA, the CDR3 is TGTGCCAGCAGGGGCGACACCACCGGGGAGCTGTTTTTT. Its translation is CASRGDTTGELFF.

This rearrangement joins TRBV18 to TRBJ2-3, with 12 bases identical to TRBD2. The germline V gene has CDR1 KGHSH and CDR2 LQKENI. J was trimmed by 6 bases and V by 3 bases; bases with no gene match: 4. CDR3 size: 15 residues. CDR3 coding DNA: TGTGCCAGCTCACCGACTAGCGGGGGTTCGGATACGCAGTATTTT. It yields the protein CASSPTSGGSDTQYF.

The genes are TRBV11-1 and TRBJ2-7; 10 positions match TRBD1. The germline V gene has CDR1 SGHAT and CDR2 FQDESV (reference sequence). The CDR3 is 15 amino acids. The V gene end was trimmed by 5 bases and the J gene end by 3 bases; junction bases not matched to a gene: 7. CDR3 in amino acids: CASSPGQGDFYEQYF. The CDR3 DNA sequence: TGTGCCAGCAGCCCCGGACAGGGGGATTTCTACGAGCAGTACTTC.

This clone occurred once. The genes are TRBV5-6 and TRBJ1-2, with TRBD1 identical over 9 bases. The CDR3 is 17 residues long. The V and J ends lost 4 bases and 5 bases, in that order; junction bases with no gene match: 15. Per germline, CDR1 SGHDT and CDR2 YYEEEE. CDR3 nucleotide sequence: TGTGCCAGCAGCCCTACGACCGGGACAGGGATGAAGTATGGCTACACCTTC. Amino acid sequence: CASSPTTGTGMKYGYTF.

This chain connects TRBV6-6 to TRBJ2-1; 13 bases are a match to TRBD2. The CDR3 loop spans 14 amino acids. V trimming: 10 bases; J trimming: 7 bases; junction bases outside the gene matches: 7. Germline V CDR1 and CDR2: MNHNY, SVGAGI (reference sequence). The CDR3 here is CATLLAGGLNEQFF. Here the CDR3 DNA reads TGTGCCACCCTACTAGCGGGAGGGCTTAATGAGCAGTTCTTC.

This rearrangement joins TRBV3-1 (or the pseudogene TRBV3-2) to TRBJ2-6, with 8 bases that match TRBD1. The length of the CDR3 is 17 residues. Per germline, CDR1 LGHDT and CDR2 YNNKEL (reference sequence). Trimming cost V 7 bases and J 0 bases; bases outside gene matches: 8. The CDR3 DNA is TGTGCCAGCACCGTGGACAGGGTCACCTCTGGGGCCAACGTCCTGACTTTC. This translates into CASTVDRVTSGANVLTF.

The chain links TRBV3-1 (or the pseudogene TRBV3-2) to TRBJ2-5; 10 nucleotides match TRBD2. V lost 4 bases, J lost 4 bases, and 9 bases stayed unmatched. CDR1 is LGHDT, CDR2 YNNKEL, per germline (reference sequence). This CDR3 region has 16 residues. For the CDR3, the DNA is TGTGCCAGCAGCCCAAGGAGGCTAGCGGGAGTAGAGACCCAGTACTTC. Translation: CASSPRRLAGVETQYF.

This chain connects TRBV5-4 to TRBJ2-3, with D perhaps matching TRBD1 (6 bases). Germline CDR1 is SGHNT and CDR2 is YYREEE (reference sequence). This CDR3 is 13 amino acids long. V dropped 7 bases and J dropped 7 bases, with 16 bases sitting between them. CDR3 in amino acids: CASQKGERYTQYF. The CDR3 DNA is TGTGCCAGCCAGAAGGGGGAGAGGTATACGCAGTATTTT.